There are a few counts of the clone carrying this T cell receptor beta chain. The data originate from a study of blood T cell repertoires in COVID-19. Overall study: The origin of the acute and convalescent COVID-19 samples was the United States, Italy and Spain.

Assay: immunoSEQ multiplex PCR; the TCRdb copy retains only in-frame clones and omits some. The sample has about 90,000 clones; 80% to 85% are singletons. This TCR came from a woman aged 80 or over with active or convalescent COVID-19. Specimen: peripheral blood.

CDR3 sequence reads: CASSEGQGRTPLHF. For the CDR3, the DNA is TGTGCCAGCAGTGAAGGACAGGGGAGGACACCCCTCCACTTT. The chain has TRBV25-1 and TRBJ1-6, with 9 bases lining up with TRBD1. CDR1 and CDR2 (germline): MGHDK, SYGVNS. CDR3 length: 14 amino acids. Losses at the gene ends were 2 bases for V and 11 bases for J; bases not matched to a gene: 4.